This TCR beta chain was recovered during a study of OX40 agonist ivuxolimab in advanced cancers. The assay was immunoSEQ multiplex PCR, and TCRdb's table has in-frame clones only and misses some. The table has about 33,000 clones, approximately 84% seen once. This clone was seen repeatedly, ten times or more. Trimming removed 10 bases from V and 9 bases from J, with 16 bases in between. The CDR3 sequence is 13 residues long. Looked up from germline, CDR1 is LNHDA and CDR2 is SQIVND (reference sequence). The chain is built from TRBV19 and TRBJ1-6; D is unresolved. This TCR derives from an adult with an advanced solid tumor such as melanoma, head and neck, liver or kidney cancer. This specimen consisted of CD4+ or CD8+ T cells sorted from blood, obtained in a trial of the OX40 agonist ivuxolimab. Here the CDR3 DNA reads TGTGCCACAGGAGCGGGTCTTGTTTCACCCCTCCACTTT. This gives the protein CATGAGLVSPLHF.